The clone carrying this T cell receptor (beta chain) has more than one count but fewer than ten. No antigen is known for it. These data come from a study of cytomegalovirus exposure and HLA in healthy donors. Study conclusions and caveats: Across donors, presence/absence analyses took sequencing depth to be roughly uniform. The investigators catalogued 150 to 200 TCR beta chains as cytomegalovirus-associated. Sequencing probably produced one cluster of sequence variants that were highly shared.

J lost 6 bases, V lost 6 bases, and 5 bases had no gene match. This CDR3 is built from 13 residues. Germline values: CDR1 MNHNY, CDR2 SVGAGI (reference sequence). With 60 Vbeta and 13 Jbeta primers, the PCR was carried out. The assay was immunoSEQ multiplex PCR, and TCRdb's table has in-frame clones only and misses some. The sample includes some 150,000 clones, 72% of them seen just once. The sequencing sample was made of PBMCs. The sequence came from a man in his fifties or sixties in good health and CMV-seropositive. This rearrangement joins TRBV6-6 to TRBJ2-1, with 7 bases aligning to TRBD1. CDR3 region: CASRKAGGNEQFF. CDR3 sequence (DNA): TGTGCCAGCAGGAAAGCAGGGGGCAATGAGCAGTTCTTC.